The 20 T cell receptor beta chains given below trace back to one sample, sequenced in a study of blood T cell repertoires in COVID-19. Clones were read by immunoSEQ multiplex PCR, and TCRdb kept only the in-frame ones, dropping some. The data contain about 73,000 clones, 80% to 85% of them seen just once; the ten biggest clones take up roughly 1.9%. The sequenced material came from peripheral blood. The receptors here all came from a woman aged 55-75 years with acute or convalescent COVID-19.

This clone occurred a few times. V and J are TRBV3-1 (or the pseudogene TRBV3-2) and TRBJ1-2; D is unclear. With 1 base removed from V and 2 bases from J, the gap between germline ends came to 5 bases. Germline CDR1 LGHDT, CDR2 YNNKEL (reference sequence). This CDR3 has 13 amino acids. The CDR3 DNA sequence: TGTGCCAGCAGCCAAGCCCCGAACTATGGCTACACCTTC. It specifies CASSQAPNYGYTF.

This chain uses TRBV6-5 with TRBJ1-6; 10 nucleotides agree with TRBD1. Germline lookup yields CDR1 MNHEY and CDR2 SVGAGI. This CDR3 has 16 amino acids. The ends lost 1 base at V and 7 bases at J; junction bases unmatched: 4. Here the CDR3 reads CASSYFTGQGNSPLHF. The CDR3 DNA reads TGTGCCAGCAGTTACTTTACGGGACAGGGGAATTCACCCCTCCACTTT.

The chain recombines TRBV6-5 with TRBJ1-5; tentative D call: TRBD1 (6 bases). The CDR3 length is 13 residues. The germline CDR1 and CDR2 sequences are MNHEY and SVGAGI. With 5 bases removed from V and 2 bases from J, the gap between germline ends came to 7 bases. Here the CDR3 reads CASSNRGNQPQHF. In DNA, the CDR3 is TGTGCCAGCAGTAACAGGGGCAATCAGCCCCAGCATTTT.

This chain links TRBV15 with TRBJ1-5, with D hard to call. Germline values: CDR1 LNHNV, CDR2 YYDKDF (reference sequence). Trimming stripped 3 bases from V and 1 base from J, with 10 bases between. The CDR3 extends over 15 amino acids. The CDR3 loop is CATSSRTRSNQPQHF. CDR3 nucleotides: TGTGCCACCAGCAGCCGGACTCGGAGCAATCAGCCCCAGCATTTT.

The chain employs TRBV6-6 and TRBJ1-1; TRBD1 aligns across 7 bases. The CDR3 extends over 14 amino acids. V shed 5 bases and J 3 bases; nucleotides not matched to a gene: 6. Germline V gene data show CDR1 as MNHNY and CDR2 as SVGAGI (reference sequence). CDR3 in amino acids: CASSPQGLHTEAFF. The CDR3 DNA reads as TGTGCCAGCAGTCCACAGGGGTTACACACTGAAGCTTTCTTT.

This clone was counted between two and nine times. The gene calls are TRBV6-6 and TRBJ2-2; 7 positions match TRBD2. The junction had 5 bases not matched to a gene; V was cut back by 4 bases and J by 0 bases. Germline-derived CDR1 and CDR2 are MNHNY and SVGAGI (reference sequence). The CDR3 sequence is 16 residues long. This chain's CDR3 is CASSFSAGTNTGELFF. CDR3 in DNA: TGTGCCAGCAGTTTCTCAGCGGGAACGAACACCGGGGAGCTGTTTTTT.

This rearrangement joins TRBV5-4 to TRBJ1-1; D is ambiguous. CDR1 is SGHNT and CDR2 is YYREEE in the germline V gene (reference sequence). V was cut by 1 base and J by 6 bases, with 16 bases left in between. The CDR3 sequence is 15 residues long. The DNA for the CDR3 is TGTGCCAGCAGCTTGATCACGCGCGCGGGTTCTGAAGCTTTCTTT. Protein sequence: CASSLITRAGSEAFF.

The chain couples TRBV7-7 to TRBJ2-1; TRBD2 matches 12 bases. The CDR3 totals 17 residues. CDR1 is SSHAT, CDR2 FNYEAQ, per germline (reference sequence). Trimming cost V 6 bases and J 2 bases; bases outside gene matches: 8. CDR3 residues: CASSLLAGGTTYNEQFF. In nucleotides, the CDR3 is TGTGCCAGCAGTCTACTAGCGGGAGGCACAACCTACAATGAGCAGTTCTTC.

The chain links TRBV27 to TRBJ1-2; 7 nucleotides agree with TRBD1. The CDR3 has 13 residues. Trimming cost V 5 bases and J 5 bases; bases outside gene matches: 5. CDR1 is MNHEY, CDR2 SMNVEV, per germline (reference sequence). CDR3 bases: TGTGCCAGCAGTGCGGGGACAGCTTATGGCTACACCTTC. Protein sequence: CASSAGTAYGYTF.

The V gene is TRBV27, the J gene TRBJ1-1; D gene uncertain. Germline CDR1 and CDR2: MNHEY and SMNVEV (reference sequence). V lost 2 bases, J lost 7 bases, and 11 bases lay in between. The CDR3 runs 13 residues. The CDR3, as DNA: TGTGCCAGCAGTTTACGACAAGGTGGTGAAGCTTTCTTT. Translated, it gives CASSLRQGGEAFF.

This clone turned up a few times. This chain links TRBV12-5 with TRBJ1-1; 10 bases are shared with TRBD1. Germline lookup yields CDR1 LGHNT and CDR2 FRNRAP. The CDR3 is made up of 14 amino acids. V lost 4 bases, J lost 5 bases, and 4 bases stayed unmatched. The CDR3 sequence is CASGSTGGQTEAFF. In nucleotides, the CDR3 is TGTGCTAGTGGTTCGACAGGGGGCCAAACTGAAGCTTTCTTT.

J is TRBJ2-2 and V is TRBV6-4; D gene uncertain. V was pared by 6 bases and J by 1 base, with 9 bases between. The CDR3 loop spans 14 amino acids. The germline CDR1 and CDR2 sequences are MRHNA and SNTAGT. For the CDR3, the DNA is TGTGCCAGCAGACCCCTATGGAACACCGGGGAGCTGTTTTTT. Translating it yields CASRPLWNTGELFF.

The J gene is TRBJ1-5, the V gene TRBV7-9; D is unresolved. Germline lookup yields CDR1 SEHNR and CDR2 FQNEAQ (reference sequence). This CDR3 spans 15 amino acids. V was clipped by 1 base and J by 0 bases, with 7 bases between them. DNA of the CDR3: TGTGCCAGCAGCTTAGACAGCAATAGCAATCAGCCCCAGCATTTT. Translation gives CASSLDSNSNQPQHF.

The chain is built from TRBV27 and TRBJ1-4; D is perhaps TRBD1 (5 bases). The CDR3 has 14 residues. From germline, CDR1 is MNHEY and CDR2 SMNVEV (reference sequence). Trimming left V 3 bases short and J 5 bases short, with 10 bases between. The CDR3 region is CASSFGGGNEKLFF. CDR3 bases: TGTGCCAGCAGTTTTGGCGGGGGAAATGAAAAACTGTTTTTT.

This chain joins TRBV21-1 and TRBJ2-7; the table calls TRBD1, which could not be checked here. TRBV21-1 is reported as a pseudogene. The CDR3 is 14 amino acids. The CDR3 here is CASSKVPGAYEQYF. CDR3 bases: TGTGCCAGCAGCAAAGTCCCAGGGGCCTACGAGCAGTACTTC.

The genes are TRBV5-1 and TRBJ1-1; D possibly corresponds to TRBD1 (5 bases). CDR3 length: 12 residues. Germline V lookup: CDR1 SGHRS, CDR2 YFSETQ. V was shortened by 0 bases and J by 7 bases, with 7 bases between the two germline ends. This CDR3 is CASSLGGLEAFF. In DNA, the CDR3 is TGCGCCAGCAGCTTGGGGGGCCTTGAAGCTTTCTTT.

V and J are TRBV6-5 and TRBJ2-3; TRBD2 aligns across 8 bases. The CDR3 is made up of 11 amino acids. After removal of 8 bases from V and 13 bases from J, the junction contained 8 bases not matched to a gene. Germline assignment: CDR1 MNHEY and CDR2 SVGAGI. CDR3 loop: CASWGGGRKYF. CDR3 DNA: TGTGCCAGCTGGGGCGGGGGGAGGAAGTATTTT.

This clone was seen a few times. The V and J genes are TRBV28 and TRBJ2-7, with TRBD1 matching 9 bases. Germline CDR1 is MDHEN and CDR2 is SYDVKM. V was pared by 1 base and J by 7 bases, with 5 bases of the junction left unmatched. CDR3 length equals 14 residues. Here the CDR3 reads CASSLLGQGFEQYF. The DNA of the CDR3 is TGTGCCAGCAGTTTATTGGGACAGGGTTTTGAGCAGTACTTC.

This chain connects TRBV19 to TRBJ1-5; 12 positions agree with TRBD1. The V segment lost 4 bases and the J segment 7 bases; nucleotides outside the gene matches: 5. The CDR3 loop spans 15 amino acids. Germline V CDR1 and CDR2: LNHDA, SQIVND (reference sequence). The CDR3 DNA is TGTGCCAGTAGTACCAGGGACAGGGGGCCCCAGCCCCAGCATTTT. Translating it yields CASSTRDRGPQPQHF. The full variable domain, with the rest looked up from reference TRBV19 and TRBJ1-5, is DGGITQSPKYLFRKEGQNVTLSCEQNLNHDAMYWYRQDPGQGLRLIYYSQIVNDFQKGDIAEGYSVSREKKESFPLTVTSAQKNPTAFYLCASSTRDRGPQPQHFGDGTRLSIL.

The chain uses TRBV19 and TRBJ1-1; 11 positions match TRBD1. Germline V gives CDR1 LNHDA, CDR2 SQIVND (reference sequence). V gave up 3 bases and J gave up 0 bases; unmatched junction bases: 6. The CDR3 sequence is 17 residues long. The CDR3 protein is CASSIRTGGPMNTEAFF. Written as DNA, the CDR3 is TGTGCCAGTAGTATTAGGACAGGGGGCCCGATGAACACTGAAGCTTTCTTT.